Listed here are 21 T cell receptor beta chains from one sample, sequenced in a study of blood T cell repertoires in COVID-19. Measured with immunoSEQ multiplex PCR; TCRdb has only the in-frame clones, and not every one. The data show 140,000 or so clones, roughly 80% seen once. The sequenced sample consisted of peripheral blood. The receptors originated from a man aged 45-60 years with active or convalescent COVID-19.

This chain joins TRBV18 and TRBJ2-7; 7 nucleotides match TRBD1. J lost 2 bases, V lost 3 bases, and 4 bases had no gene match. CDR3 length: 14 residues. CDR1 and CDR2 from the germline V gene are KGHSH and LQKENI. The CDR3, as DNA: TGTGCCAGCTCACCGGCCGGGACAGCCTACGAGCAGTACTTC. As protein: CASSPAGTAYEQYF.

CDR3 coding DNA: TGTGCCAGTACCCGGGGGGGCGACGGAAACACCATATATTTT. It translates to CASTRGGDGNTIYF. V and J are TRBV19 and TRBJ1-3; D perhaps matches TRBD1 (6 bases). V lost 7 bases and J 4 bases, leaving 14 bases between the germline ends. The CDR3 consists of 14 residues. Germline V gives CDR1 LNHDA, CDR2 SQIVND (reference sequence).

J is TRBJ2-5 and V is TRBV15; perhaps TRBD2 as D (6 bases). Per germline, CDR1 LNHNV and CDR2 YYDKDF (reference sequence). This CDR3 is built from 15 residues. Trimming cost V 0 bases and J 5 bases, with 13 bases left between them. CDR3 protein: CATSRELASFETQYF. As DNA, the CDR3 is TGTGCCACCAGCAGAGAACTAGCATCTTTTGAGACCCAGTACTTC.

This clone was counted between two and nine times. The chain couples TRBV18 to TRBJ2-7, with D possibly matching TRBD1 (6 bases). The ends were cut back, 5 bases at V and 3 bases at J, with 14 bases in the middle. CDR1 KGHSH and CDR2 LQKENI come from the germline V gene. The CDR3 contains 14 residues. CDR3 residues: CASSNGQYFYEQYF. The CDR3 DNA sequence: TGTGCCAGCTCAAATGGACAGTACTTCTACGAGCAGTACTTC.

The chain is built from TRBV7-2 and TRBJ1-5; unclear D gene. Trimming took 6 bases from V and 6 from J, leaving 12 bases between them. Germline V gives CDR1 SGHTA, CDR2 FQGNSA. The CDR3 extends over 13 amino acids. This CDR3 is CASRSDRGQPQHF. The CDR3 region has the DNA TGTGCCAGCAGGTCGGATCGGGGTCAGCCCCAGCATTTT.

This clone was counted ten times or more. J is TRBJ2-5 and V is TRBV3-1 (or the pseudogene TRBV3-2), with D perhaps TRBD2 (5 bases). Germline V CDR1 and CDR2: LGHDT, YNNKEL (reference sequence). There are 15 residues in the CDR3. V lost 0 bases to trimming and J lost 4 bases, with 12 bases between them. CDR3 protein: CASSQERATTETQYF. The DNA of the CDR3 is TGTGCCAGCAGCCAAGAGAGGGCTACTACAGAGACCCAGTACTTC.

The chain links TRBV9 to TRBJ2-3; unclear D gene. Trimming stripped 0 bases from V and 2 bases from J, with 10 bases between. Germline V gene sequence: CDR1 SGDLS, CDR2 YYNGEE. The CDR3 is 15 amino acids. CDR3 region: CASSVATAVTDTQYF. CDR3 in DNA: TGTGCCAGCAGCGTAGCTACGGCGGTCACAGATACGCAGTATTTT.

The rearrangement uses TRBV5-6 and TRBJ1-1, with D unresolved. V lost 2 bases and J 0 bases, leaving 14 bases between the germline ends. This CDR3 has 16 amino acids. Per germline, CDR1 SGHDT and CDR2 YYEEEE. CDR3 bases: TGTGCCAGCAGCTTCCCACAGTCGTTAATGAACACTGAAGCTTTCTTT. Translation: CASSFPQSLMNTEAFF.

The chain joins TRBV7-2 to TRBJ2-1; D perhaps matches TRBD1 (6 bases). CDR3 size: 15 residues. Per the germline V gene, CDR1 is SGHTA and CDR2 is FQGNSA. V lost 2 bases to trimming and J lost 2 bases, with 10 bases between them. CDR3 DNA: TGTGCCAGCAGCTTAATGTCAGGGGCCTACAATGAGCAGTTCTTC. Its translation is CASSLMSGAYNEQFF.

A single count supports this clone. The chain carries TRBV11-1 and TRBJ2-7; 8 bases map to TRBD1. V lost 0 bases to trimming and J lost 9 bases; unmatched junction nucleotides: 7. This CDR3 has 14 residues. Germline lookup yields CDR1 SGHAT and CDR2 FQDESV (reference sequence). CDR3: CASSLAETGEGQYF. The CDR3 DNA reads TGTGCCAGCAGCTTAGCGGAGACAGGGGAAGGGCAGTACTTC.

This clone turned up a few times. In DNA form, the CDR3 reads TGCAGCGTCGAACCACAGGGAAACACAGATACGCAGTATTTT. Its translation is CSVEPQGNTDTQYF. The chain combines TRBV29-1 with TRBJ2-3; TRBD1 is a possible D gene (6 bases). Germline-derived CDR1 and CDR2 are SQVTM and ANQGSEA. The V gene lost 6 bases and the J gene lost 2 bases, with 15 bases spanning the gap. The CDR3 covers 14 residues.

V is TRBV28 and J is TRBJ1-4; tentatively, D is TRBD1 (5 bases). Trimming left V 6 bases short and J 7 bases short, with 12 bases between. Germline V CDR1 and CDR2: MDHEN, SYDVKM. This CDR3 is 13 amino acids long. In DNA form, the CDR3 reads TGTGCCAGCAGGGCCTCACAGGTTGAAAAACTGTTTTTT. As protein: CASRASQVEKLFF. Drawing the rest from reference TRBV28 and TRBJ1-4, the complete variable domain is DVKVTQSSRYLVKRTGEKVFLECVQDMDHENMFWYRQDPGLGLRLIYFSYDVKMKEKGDIPEGYSVSREKKERFSLILESASTNQTSMYLCASRASQVEKLFFGSGTQLSVL.

The chain uses TRBV25-1 and TRBJ2-1, with 7 bases aligning to TRBD2. V lost 1 base, J lost 3 bases, and 3 bases stayed unmatched. This CDR3 spans 15 amino acids. Per germline, CDR1 MGHDK and CDR2 SYGVNS. In DNA, the CDR3 is TGTGCCAGCAGTGAATCCCTAGCGGACTACAATGAGCAGTTCTTC. This codes for CASSESLADYNEQFF.

V usage is TRBV4-1 and J usage is TRBJ2-5, with a possible D match to TRBD2 (6 bases). The length of the CDR3 is 14 residues. Germline V gives CDR1 MGHRA, CDR2 YSYEKL. Trimming stripped 3 bases from V and 4 bases from J, with 12 bases between. Written as DNA, the CDR3 is TGCGCCAGCAGCCATGCTAGCGAGACAGAGACCCAGTACTTC. Amino acids: CASSHASETETQYF.

J is TRBJ2-7 and V is TRBV18, with 9 bases aligning to TRBD1. This CDR3 has 14 amino acids. V was clipped by 6 bases and J by 1 base; unmatched bases: 4. Germline lookup yields CDR1 KGHSH and CDR2 LQKENI. For the CDR3, the DNA is TGTGCCAGCTCGGAGGGGACAGGGTCCTACGAGCAGTACTTC. Protein product: CASSEGTGSYEQYF.

The table lists this clone with many counts. V is TRBV24-1 and J is TRBJ2-5; 7 bases align to TRBD1. The CDR3 spans 13 residues. Germline trimming cut 7 bases from V and 2 bases from J; bases unmatched to any gene: 3. Germline V gene lookup returns CDR1 KGHDR and CDR2 SFDVKD. This chain's CDR3 is CATSHRGQETQYF. CDR3 DNA sequence: TGTGCCACCAGCCACAGGGGACAAGAGACCCAGTACTTC.

The chain links TRBV27 to TRBJ1-3; unclear D gene. This CDR3 has 15 amino acids. Germline CDR1 reads MNHEY; CDR2 reads SMNVEV (reference sequence). Trimming cost V 3 bases and J 2 bases, with 11 bases left between them. This CDR3 reads CASSFSENPGNTIYF. The CDR3 coding sequence is TGTGCCAGCAGTTTCAGTGAAAACCCTGGAAACACCATATATTTT.

The chain employs TRBV6-5 and TRBJ1-2, with D possibly TRBD1 on 5 matching bases. The CDR3 loop spans 11 amino acids. Germline CDR1 reads MNHEY; CDR2 reads SVGAGI. V gave up 2 bases and J gave up 8 bases, with 6 bases separating them. The CDR3 sequence: CASSYRGGYTF. The CDR3 region has the DNA TGTGCCAGCAGTTACAGGGGCGGCTACACCTTC.

This sequence joins TRBV7-8 and TRBJ2-3; 11 bases are a match to TRBD2. The CDR3 totals 16 residues. The J segment lost 2 bases and the V segment lost 1 base, leaving 2 bases of the junction unmatched. Germline V CDR1 and CDR2: SGHVS, FQNEAQ. CDR3 sequence (DNA): TGTGCCAGCAGCTTAGTAGCGGGAGGGACCACAGATACGCAGTATTTT. Translated: CASSLVAGGTTDTQYF.

The chain employs TRBV10-3 and TRBJ2-7; possible D gene TRBD2, 5 bases. The CDR3 spans 15 residues. Germline CDR1 reads ENHRY; CDR2 reads SYGVKD. Trimming cost V 2 bases and J 0 bases, with 11 bases left between them. For the CDR3, the DNA is TGTGCCATCAGTGAGAGCGGAGCTGGCTCCTACGAGCAGTACTTC. It is translated as CAISESGAGSYEQYF.

J is TRBJ2-1 and V is TRBV27; 10 bases are a match to TRBD1. The CDR3 extends over 17 amino acids. J gave up 6 bases and V 6 bases, and 14 bases lay outside the gene matches. Germline CDR1 is MNHEY and CDR2 is SMNVEV (reference sequence). CDR3 sequence: CASRSGTGVALSNEQFF. The CDR3, as DNA: TGTGCCAGCAGATCCGGGACAGGGGTTGCACTATCCAATGAGCAGTTCTTC.